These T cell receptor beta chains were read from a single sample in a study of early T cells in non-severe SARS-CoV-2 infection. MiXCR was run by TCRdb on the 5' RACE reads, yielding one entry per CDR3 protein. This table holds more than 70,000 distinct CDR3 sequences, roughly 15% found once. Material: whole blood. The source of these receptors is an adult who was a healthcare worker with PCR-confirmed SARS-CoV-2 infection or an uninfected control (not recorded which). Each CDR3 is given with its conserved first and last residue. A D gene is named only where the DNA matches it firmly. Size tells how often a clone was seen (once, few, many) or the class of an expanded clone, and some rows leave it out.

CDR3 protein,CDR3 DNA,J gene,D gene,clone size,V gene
CASSLGDRVVGELFF,TGTGCCAGCAGTTTGGGGGACAGGGTGGTCGGGGAGCTGTTTTTT,TRBJ2-2,TRBD1,-,TRBV28
CAARTASSYEQYF,TGTGCCGCGAGGACAGCCAGCTCCTACGAGCAGTACTTC,TRBJ2-7,-,few,TRBV6-1
CASRGSQETQYF,TGTGCCAGTAGGGGATCCCAAGAGACCCAGTACTTC,TRBJ2-5,-,many,TRBV19
CASGGGKADTQYF,TGTGCCTCTGGGGGAGGGAAGGCAGATACGCAGTATTTT,TRBJ2-3,TRBD2,-,TRBV5-4
CASSQDGAAGDVQDTQYF,TGCGCCAGCAGCCAAGATGGGGCGGCGGGGGATGTCCAAGATACGCAGTATTTT,TRBJ2-3,TRBD2,few,TRBV4-1
CASSSEAHRDNYGYTF,TGTGCCAGCAGCTCCGAGGCTCACAGGGATAACTATGGCTACACCTTC,TRBJ1-2,-,many,TRBV7-9
CASSSQGAVGYGYTF,TGCGCCAGCAGCTCCCAGGGGGCGGTCGGCTATGGCTACACCTTC,TRBJ1-2,TRBD1,few,TRBV4-1
CASSDSRRTDTQYF,TGTGCCAGCAGTGACTCGCGAAGGACAGATACGCAGTATTTT,TRBJ2-3,-,many,TRBV6-4
CASSPTVIAKNIQYF,TGCGCCAGCAGCCCAACAGTCATAGCCAAAAACATTCAGTACTTC,TRBJ2-4,-,few,TRBV4-1
CASSPDSYSNQPQHF,TGCGCCAGCAGTCCGGACAGTTATAGCAATCAGCCCCAGCATTTT,TRBJ1-5,-,-,TRBV5-1
CASSSPVTYEQYF,TGTGCCAGCAGTTCTCCGGTTACCTACGAGCAGTACTTC,TRBJ2-7,-,many,TRBV6-5
CASSATGLTNQETQYF,TGTGCCAGCAGCGCAACAGGGTTGACTAACCAAGAGACCCAGTACTTC,TRBJ2-5,-,few,TRBV7-9
CASSLGQYTDTQYF,TGTGCCAGCAGCTTGGGGCAGTATACAGATACGCAGTATTTT,TRBJ2-3,-,-,TRBV5-6
CASSQARGYNEQFF,TGTGCCAGCAGCCAAGCACGGGGATACAATGAGCAGTTCTTC,TRBJ2-1,-,-,TRBV3-1
CASSQPPGGYNEQFF,TGTGCCAGCAGCCAACCCCCGGGGGGCTACAATGAGCAGTTCTTC,TRBJ2-1,TRBD2,-,TRBV3-1
CASSKTNPYEQYF,TGTGCCAGCAGTAAGACCAATCCCTACGAGCAGTACTTC,TRBJ2-7,-,few,TRBV6-6
CAWSRIRRSYNEQFF,TGTGCCTGGAGTAGGATTAGGCGTTCCTACAATGAGCAGTTCTTC,TRBJ2-1,-,few,TRBV30
CASSSQALNTEAFF,TGTGCCAGCAGCTCGCAGGCCCTGAACACTGAAGCTTTCTTT,TRBJ1-1,-,few,TRBV7-2
CSVEDTGLFF,TGCAGCGTTGAGGACACCGGGTTGTTTTTT,TRBJ1-4,-,-,TRBV29-1
CASRRDPYEQYF,TGTGCCAGCAGAAGGGACCCCTACGAGCAGTACTTC,TRBJ2-7,-,few,TRBV28
CASSSTGAWMGNEQFF,TGTGCCAGCAGCTCAACCGGGGCCTGGATGGGGAATGAGCAGTTCTTC,TRBJ2-1,-,many,TRBV7-9
CASRMTGGLGGYTF,TGTGCCAGCAGAATGACAGGGGGCTTGGGCGGCTACACCTTC,TRBJ1-2,TRBD1,-,TRBV12-3/TRBV12-4
CASRRGQSNYGYTF,TGTGCCAGCAGACGAGGACAGTCTAACTATGGCTACACCTTC,TRBJ1-2,-,many,TRBV11-2
CASSLGGDTQYF,TGTGCCAGCAGCTTAGGGGGGGATACGCAGTATTTT,TRBJ2-3,-,-,TRBV11-2
CASSLSGLAGGRVSEQFF,TGTGCCAGCAGCCTATCCGGACTAGCGGGGGGCCGCGTGTCTGAGCAGTTCTTC,TRBJ2-1,TRBD2,few,TRBV5-8
CASSLGGPTDTQYF,TGCGCCAGCAGCTTGGGGGGCCCGACAGATACGCAGTATTTT,TRBJ2-3,-,few,TRBV5-1
CASSPAGPRDTEAFF,TGCGCCAGCAGCCCGGCCGGACCGAGGGACACTGAAGCTTTCTTT,TRBJ1-1,-,-,TRBV5-1
CASSEYLTRETQYF,TGTGCCAGCAGTGAATATCTCACACGGGAGACCCAGTACTTC,TRBJ2-5,-,few,TRBV25-1
CATSRVSGNTIYF,TGTGCCACCTCGCGCGTCTCTGGAAACACCATATATTTT,TRBJ1-3,-,few,TRBV15
CSVPGTSGGAGREQFF,TGCAGCGTACCCGGGACTAGCGGGGGGGCCGGTCGAGAGCAGTTCTTC,TRBJ2-1,TRBD2,many,TRBV29-1
CASSQSGGAATGELFF,TGTGCCAGCAGTCAGAGCGGGGGGGCAGCCACCGGGGAGCTGTTTTTT,TRBJ2-2,TRBD2,-,TRBV6-5
CATSSALAGVLQFF,TGTGCCACCAGCAGTGCACTAGCGGGGGTTTTGCAGTTCTTC,TRBJ2-1,TRBD2,few,TRBV15
CASRDAANTGELFF,TGTGCCAGCAGGGATGCGGCGAACACCGGGGAGCTGTTTTTT,TRBJ2-2,-,many,TRBV14
CSAGLGSNTGELFF,TGCAGCGCCGGCTTAGGCTCGAACACCGGGGAGCTGTTTTTT,TRBJ2-2,-,few,TRBV29-1
CASSPRQKTGYGYTF,TGTGCCAGCAGCCCCCGACAAAAGACAGGGTATGGCTACACCTTC,TRBJ1-2,TRBD1,many,TRBV5-4
CSVGQSNYGYTF,TGCAGCGTTGGACAGAGTAACTATGGCTACACCTTC,TRBJ1-2,-,-,TRBV29-1
CASSDPGQGVGANVLTF,TGTGCCAGCAGTGATCCGGGACAGGGAGTTGGGGCCAACGTCCTGACTTTC,TRBJ2-6,TRBD1,few,TRBV6-1
CAWGTPQFNGYTF,TGTGCCTGGGGGACCCCACAGTTTAATGGCTACACCTTC,TRBJ1-2,-,-,TRBV30
CASSQGATETQYF,TGTGCCAGCAGCCAGGGTGCTACGGAGACCCAGTACTTC,TRBJ2-5,-,-,TRBV11-2
CASSPQGAVGELFF,TGTGCCAGCAGCCCACAGGGGGCGGTCGGGGAGCTGTTTTTT,TRBJ2-2,TRBD1,-,TRBV7-3
CASSFGTPSVDTQYF,TGTGCCAGCAGCTTCGGGACTCCCTCGGTGGATACGCAGTATTTT,TRBJ2-3,-,many,TRBV7-9
CSVTGGDNEKLFF,TGCAGCGTGACAGGGGGCGATAACGAAAAACTGTTTTTT,TRBJ1-4,TRBD1,-,TRBV29-1
CASTSTGDYNSPLHF,TGTGCCAGCACCTCCACAGGGGACTATAATTCACCCCTCCACTTT,TRBJ1-6,TRBD1,few,TRBV6-6
CASSLDTLAGANVLTF,TGCGCCAGCAGCCTCGACACTTTGGCTGGGGCCAACGTCCTGACTTTC,TRBJ2-6,-,few,TRBV4-3
CASSQDFVSGGTTDTQYF,TGCGCCAGCAGCCAAGATTTTGTCAGCGGGGGGACCACAGATACGCAGTATTTT,TRBJ2-3,TRBD2,few,TRBV4-1
CASSQGDRVGMEQPQHF,TGCGCCAGCAGCCAAGGAGACAGGGTGGGGATGGAACAGCCCCAGCATTTT,TRBJ1-5,TRBD1,few,TRBV4-1
CSVAPGAGTSYEQYF,TGCAGCGTTGCCCCCGGGGCCGGAACCTCCTACGAGCAGTACTTC,TRBJ2-7,-,few,TRBV29-1
CASSEGSGGAFHEQFF,TGTGCCAGCAGTGAAGGCAGCGGGGGGGCCTTTCATGAGCAGTTCTTC,TRBJ2-1,TRBD2,-,TRBV6-1
CASSQGGGDTQYF,TGTGCCAGCAGCCAAGGAGGGGGGGATACGCAGTATTTT,TRBJ2-3,-,-,TRBV7-2
CASSSRTGEETQYF,TGTGCCAGCAGTTCACGGACTGGCGAAGAGACCCAGTACTTC,TRBJ2-5,-,-,TRBV7-3
CASTRQGARNEQFF,TGTGCCAGCACCAGACAGGGGGCTAGAAATGAGCAGTTCTTC,TRBJ2-1,TRBD1,-,TRBV28
CASTGAREKLFF,TGTGCCAGCACAGGGGCGCGTGAAAAACTGTTTTTT,TRBJ1-4,-,many,TRBV2